The 27 T cell receptor beta chains in this list originate from one sample, sequenced in a study of shared clonotypes between healthy human individuals. Using immunoSEQ multiplex PCR, the repertoire was profiled, and TCRdb retains in-frame clones only, with some absent. The sample has 2 million to 2.5 million clones; about nine tenths are singletons. Sequencing was carried out using naive CD4+ T cells from PBMCs. Subset described: CD45RA+ positively selected. The receptors derive from a man between 18 and 29 years old in good health. Some clones in this sample may be carry-over from other donors' samples.

The V call is TRBV11-3, the J call TRBJ2-4, with 7 bases that match TRBD2. Germline V gene lookup returns CDR1 SGHNT and CDR2 YENEEA. V lost 6 bases to trimming and J lost 3 bases; unmatched junction nucleotides: 11. The CDR3 is 16 amino acids. CDR3 DNA sequence: TGTGCCAGCAGTTCCGGCGGGGGAGCGGGCAAAAACATTCAGTACTTC. Amino acids: CASSSGGGAGKNIQYF. Based on the CDR3 plus reference TRBV11-3 and TRBJ2-4, the full variable domain is EAGVVQSPRYKIIEKKQPVAFWCNPISGHNTLYWYLQNLGQGPELLIRYENEEAVDDSQLPKDRFSAERLKGVDSTLKIQPAELGDSAVYLCASSSGGGAGKNIQYFGAGTRLSVL.

The chain recombines TRBV5-1 with TRBJ2-5; D may be TRBD2 (6 bases). The CDR3 has 15 amino acids. CDR1 SGHRS and CDR2 YFSETQ come from the germline V gene. Deletions cut 4 bases from V and 7 bases from J, with 20 bases between. This CDR3 is CASSQSGALGGTQYF. As DNA, the CDR3 is TGCGCCAGCAGCCAAAGTGGAGCGCTCGGGGGGACCCAGTACTTC.

The chain links TRBV19 to TRBJ1-1; D ambiguous. CDR1 and CDR2 from the germline V gene are LNHDA and SQIVND (reference sequence). CDR3 length: 14 residues. Trimming left V 4 bases short and J 5 bases short, with 14 bases between. CDR3 DNA sequence: TGTGCCAGTAGTAAGGCAAGAGAAATGACTGAAGCTTTCTTT. This codes for CASSKAREMTEAFF. Full variable domain (outside the CDR3, taken from reference TRBV19 and TRBJ1-1): DGGITQSPKYLFRKEGQNVTLSCEQNLNHDAMYWYRQDPGQGLRLIYYSQIVNDFQKGDIAEGYSVSREKKESFPLTVTSAQKNPTAFYLCASSKAREMTEAFFGQGTRLTVV.

This chain uses TRBV11-1 with TRBJ1-1, with D perhaps TRBD1 (5 bases). Looked up from germline, CDR1 is SGHAT and CDR2 is FQDESV (reference sequence). The V gene lost 4 bases and the J gene lost 0 bases, with 15 bases spanning the gap. The CDR3 extends over 16 amino acids. The CDR3 loop reads CASSSNPPGLNTEAFF. CDR3 sequence (DNA): TGTGCCAGCAGCTCGAACCCACCGGGGCTGAACACTGAAGCTTTCTTT.

A few counts support this clone. Other DNA sequences within the sample encode an identical CDR3. The chain joins TRBV28 to TRBJ1-4; D gene uncertain. Germline V lookup: CDR1 MDHEN, CDR2 SYDVKM. Trimming left V 5 bases short and J 5 bases short, with 3 bases between. The CDR3 covers 11 residues. The CDR3 sequence: CASSTNEKLFF. DNA for the CDR3: TGTGCCAGCAGTACGAATGAAAAACTGTTTTTT.

The chain joins TRBV29-1 to TRBJ2-1; D tentatively fits TRBD1 or TRBD2 (5 bases each). CDR1 is SQVTM, CDR2 ANQGSEA, per germline. The CDR3 totals 14 residues. Trimming pared 7 bases from V and 0 bases from J, leaving 13 bases between. CDR3 nucleotide sequence: TGCAGCGGGGCCCCGGGGCTCTCCTACAATGAGCAGTTCTTC. It encodes CSGAPGLSYNEQFF.

The V and J genes are TRBV28 and TRBJ2-7; the D call may be TRBD1 or TRBD2 (5 bases each). The CDR3 spans 15 residues. Between the trimmed V and J ends, which lost 4 bases and 0 bases, there was a span of 13 bases. Germline CDR1 MDHEN, CDR2 SYDVKM. The CDR3 DNA is TGTGCCAGCAGTTGGGACCGAAGGAGCTCCTACGAGCAGTACTTC. It codes for CASSWDRRSSYEQYF.

The chain combines TRBV25-1 with TRBJ2-1; D uncertain. Germline values: CDR1 MGHDK, CDR2 SYGVNS. CDR3 length: 14 amino acids. Trimming took off 8 bases at V and 0 bases at J, with 11 bases between the two ends. The CDR3 is CASAAPGSYNEQFF. In nucleotides, the CDR3 is TGTGCCAGCGCCGCACCGGGCTCCTACAATGAGCAGTTCTTC.

The rearrangement joins TRBV11-3 to TRBJ2-3, with TRBD2 identical over 8 bases. The J segment lost 5 bases and the V segment lost 5 bases, leaving 9 bases of the junction unmatched. The CDR3 runs to 15 residues. The germline V gene has CDR1 SGHNT and CDR2 YENEEA. Here the CDR3 reads CASSPLGLAGDTQYF. Written as DNA, the CDR3 is TGTGCCAGCAGCCCCCTGGGGCTAGCGGGAGATACGCAGTATTTT. Complete variable domain (other parts from reference TRBV11-3 and TRBJ2-3): EAGVVQSPRYKIIEKKQPVAFWCNPISGHNTLYWYLQNLGQGPELLIRYENEEAVDDSQLPKDRFSAERLKGVDSTLKIQPAELGDSAVYLCASSPLGLAGDTQYFGPGTRLTVL.

This clone was detected once. The chain carries TRBV5-1 and TRBJ2-3; a possible D gene is TRBD2 (7 bases). Germline V gene sequence: CDR1 SGHRS, CDR2 YFSETQ. The CDR3 runs 16 residues. V was cut by 1 base and J by 6 bases, with 18 bases left in between. CDR3 bases: TGCGCCAGCAGCTTGATTGGCGGGGGAACAGGGGATACGCAGTATTTT. This gives the protein CASSLIGGGTGDTQYF.

Comment on this clone: Other DNA sequences of this sample code for an identical CDR3. The chain has TRBV18 and TRBJ2-5; D may match TRBD1 or TRBD2 (5 bases each). The CDR3 consists of 13 residues. Germline assignment: CDR1 KGHSH and CDR2 LQKENI. Trimming took 6 bases from V and 5 from J, leaving 13 bases between them. CDR3: CASSPGTRETQYF. CDR3 DNA sequence: TGTGCCAGCTCGCCGGGGACGAGGGAGACCCAGTACTTC.

The rearrangement joins TRBV5-1 to TRBJ1-2; 7 nucleotides line up with TRBD1. Per germline, CDR1 SGHRS and CDR2 YFSETQ. The V and J ends lost 4 bases and 5 bases, in that order; junction bases with no gene match: 11. The CDR3 loop spans 15 amino acids. Here the CDR3 DNA reads TGCGCCAGCAGCACCGGGACAGCGATAACATATGGCTACACCTTC. Amino acid sequence: CASSTGTAITYGYTF.

This chain links TRBV9 with TRBJ1-5; D is possibly TRBD1 (5 bases). Per germline, CDR1 SGDLS and CDR2 YYNGEE. This CDR3 region has 17 residues. Trimming left V 0 bases short and J 1 base short, with 14 bases between. CDR3 protein: CASSVEGYWGSNQPQHF. Written as DNA, the CDR3 is TGTGCCAGCAGCGTAGAGGGTTATTGGGGGAGCAATCAGCCCCAGCATTTT.

A note on this clone: Other DNA sequences in this sample translate to the same CDR3. This chain uses TRBV5-1 with TRBJ1-5; 7 bases align to TRBD1. The CDR3 runs 15 residues. CDR1 and CDR2 (germline): SGHRS, YFSETQ. J lost 0 bases, V lost 4 bases, and 4 bases had no gene match. As DNA, the CDR3 is TGCGCCAGCAGCCTGACAGGGAATAGCAATCAGCCCCAGCATTTT. As protein: CASSLTGNSNQPQHF.

In its sample, this clone was seen once. The V and J genes are TRBV19 and TRBJ1-5; D is ambiguous. Germline-derived CDR1 and CDR2 are LNHDA and SQIVND (reference sequence). The CDR3 is 14 residues long. V lost 5 bases and J 6 bases, leaving 14 bases between the germline ends. The chain's CDR3 is CASSVPQFSQPQHF. DNA for the CDR3: TGTGCCAGTAGTGTCCCCCAGTTTTCTCAGCCCCAGCATTTT.

The chain joins TRBV9 to TRBJ1-4; 9 nucleotides match TRBD1. This CDR3 is built from 19 residues. Germline values: CDR1 SGDLS, CDR2 YYNGEE. Unmatched junction bases numbered 13, after V lost 1 base and J lost 3 bases. CDR3 coding DNA: TGTGCCAGCAGCGTAAGGGACAGGGACGTACAGCTGCCTAATGAAAAACTGTTTTTT. This sequence encodes CASSVRDRDVQLPNEKLFF.

This chain connects TRBV14 to TRBJ1-2; 8 nucleotides agree with TRBD1. After removal of 0 bases from V and 0 bases from J, the junction contained 9 bases not matched to a gene. This CDR3 contains 18 residues. The germline gives CDR1 SGHDN, CDR2 FVKESK. The CDR3 region has the DNA TGTGCCAGCAGCCAAGAGTTCGGCAGGGGGCGGCCTAACTATGGCTACACCTTC. As protein: CASSQEFGRGRPNYGYTF.

V usage is TRBV15 and J usage is TRBJ2-7, with TRBD2 identical over 14 bases. This CDR3 has 15 residues. Germline V CDR1 and CDR2: LNHNV, YYDKDF (reference sequence). With V trimmed by 2 bases and J by 6 bases, 3 bases remained unmatched. CDR3: CATSRSGTSGSEQYF. In nucleotides, the CDR3 is TGTGCCACCAGCAGATCCGGGACTAGCGGGAGCGAGCAGTACTTC. Full variable domain (outside the CDR3, taken from reference TRBV15 and TRBJ2-7): DAMVIQNPRYQVTQFGKPVTLSCSQTLNHNVMYWYQQKSSQAPKLLFHYYDKDFNNEADTPDNFQSRRPNTSFCFLDIRSPGLGDTAMYLCATSRSGTSGSEQYFGPGTRLTVT.

The chain combines TRBV7-2 with TRBJ2-7; a possible D gene is TRBD2 (7 bases). Germline V lookup: CDR1 SGHTA, CDR2 FQGNSA. Trimming took 2 bases from V and 5 from J, leaving 13 bases between them. The CDR3 extends over 14 amino acids. The CDR3 DNA reads TGTGCCAGCAGCTTATTCGCGGGGGCCCACGAGCAGTACTTC. This gives the protein CASSLFAGAHEQYF.

This clone was recorded only once. The rearrangement joins TRBV7-2 to TRBJ2-3; 9 nucleotides line up with TRBD2. The V and J ends lost 4 bases and 2 bases, in that order; junction bases with no gene match: 13. The CDR3 contains 18 residues. Germline lookup yields CDR1 SGHTA and CDR2 FQGNSA. In DNA form, the CDR3 reads TGTGCCAGCAGCTGGGGCTCAGCTAGCGGGACCCTCACAGATACGCAGTATTTT. Its translation is CASSWGSASGTLTDTQYF.

This clone occurred once. The same CDR3 is also encoded by other DNA sequences in this sample. The CDR3 is CASSSPGTDTQYF. CDR3 bases: TGTGCCAGCAGTTCCCCTGGTACAGATACGCAGTATTTT. The chain uses TRBV6-5 and TRBJ2-3; unclear D gene. The V end lost 4 bases, the J end lost 3 bases, and 8 bases lay between the germline ends. Germline CDR1 is MNHEY and CDR2 is SVGAGI. This CDR3 region has 13 residues.

The rearrangement uses TRBV19 and TRBJ1-4; 9 bases match TRBD1. The trim removed 10 bases at V and 6 bases at J, leaving 6 bases unmatched. CDR3 length equals 13 residues. Germline V lookup: CDR1 LNHDA, CDR2 SQIVND (reference sequence). For the CDR3, the DNA is TGTGCCACCCGCGACAGGGGGGATGAAAAACTGTTTTTT. Protein product: CATRDRGDEKLFF.

This clone was counted a few times. V usage is TRBV29-1 and J usage is TRBJ1-1; TRBD1 matches 8 bases. The CDR3 covers 13 residues. CDR1 is SQVTM and CDR2 is ANQGSEA in the germline V gene. V trimming: 4 bases; J trimming: 3 bases; junction bases outside the gene matches: 4. CDR3 sequence reads: CSVGQGADTEAFF. The CDR3, as DNA: TGCAGCGTTGGCCAGGGGGCGGACACTGAAGCTTTCTTT. The entire variable domain, with the rest obtained from reference TRBV29-1 and TRBJ1-1, is as follows: SAVISQKPSRDICQRGTSLTIQCQVDSQVTMMFWYRQQPGQSLTLIATANQGSEATYESGFVIDKFPISRPNLTFSTLTVSNMSPEDSSIYLCSVGQGADTEAFFGQGTRLTVV.

This rearrangement joins TRBV7-2 to TRBJ2-3; D possibly corresponds to TRBD1 (5 bases). The CDR3 loop spans 15 amino acids. Trimming stripped 5 bases from V and 6 bases from J, with 18 bases between. Germline lookup yields CDR1 SGHTA and CDR2 FQGNSA. The CDR3 DNA reads as TGTGCCAGCAGCCCCCAAGGAGAGGCAGGGGATACGCAGTATTTT. Residues: CASSPQGEAGDTQYF.

This chain joins TRBV6-5 and TRBJ2-3; no clear D gene. Germline-derived CDR1 and CDR2 are MNHEY and SVGAGI. The germline V and J ends were trimmed by 6 bases and 3 bases, with 16 bases remaining between them. This CDR3 is built from 15 residues. The CDR3 spells CASSLNSPNTDTQYF. For the CDR3, the DNA is TGTGCCAGCAGCCTCAACTCCCCGAATACAGATACGCAGTATTTT.

The chain is built from TRBV9 and TRBJ2-1; 8 nucleotides match TRBD2. Germline CDR1 and CDR2: SGDLS and YYNGEE. The CDR3 is 15 residues long. J gave up 4 bases and V 4 bases, and 7 bases lay outside the gene matches. As DNA, the CDR3 is TGTGCCAGCAGCCCCGATCCGGGGGGGTACAATGAGCAGTTCTTC. It codes for CASSPDPGGYNEQFF. Looking up the rest from reference TRBV9 and TRBJ2-1 gives the full variable domain: DSGVTQTPKHLITATGQRVTLRCSPRSGDLSVYWYQQSLDQGLQFLIQYYNGEERAKGNILERFSAQQFPDLHSELNLSSLELGDSALYFCASSPDPGGYNEQFFGPGTRLTVL.

This rearrangement joins TRBV7-9 to TRBJ2-1; unclear D gene. The CDR3 contains 13 residues. Per germline, CDR1 SEHNR and CDR2 FQNEAQ (reference sequence). V lost 3 bases, J lost 8 bases, and 11 bases lay in between. For the CDR3, the DNA is TGTGCCAGCAGCTTTAACGTATTCGATGAGCAGTTCTTC. It is translated as CASSFNVFDEQFF.